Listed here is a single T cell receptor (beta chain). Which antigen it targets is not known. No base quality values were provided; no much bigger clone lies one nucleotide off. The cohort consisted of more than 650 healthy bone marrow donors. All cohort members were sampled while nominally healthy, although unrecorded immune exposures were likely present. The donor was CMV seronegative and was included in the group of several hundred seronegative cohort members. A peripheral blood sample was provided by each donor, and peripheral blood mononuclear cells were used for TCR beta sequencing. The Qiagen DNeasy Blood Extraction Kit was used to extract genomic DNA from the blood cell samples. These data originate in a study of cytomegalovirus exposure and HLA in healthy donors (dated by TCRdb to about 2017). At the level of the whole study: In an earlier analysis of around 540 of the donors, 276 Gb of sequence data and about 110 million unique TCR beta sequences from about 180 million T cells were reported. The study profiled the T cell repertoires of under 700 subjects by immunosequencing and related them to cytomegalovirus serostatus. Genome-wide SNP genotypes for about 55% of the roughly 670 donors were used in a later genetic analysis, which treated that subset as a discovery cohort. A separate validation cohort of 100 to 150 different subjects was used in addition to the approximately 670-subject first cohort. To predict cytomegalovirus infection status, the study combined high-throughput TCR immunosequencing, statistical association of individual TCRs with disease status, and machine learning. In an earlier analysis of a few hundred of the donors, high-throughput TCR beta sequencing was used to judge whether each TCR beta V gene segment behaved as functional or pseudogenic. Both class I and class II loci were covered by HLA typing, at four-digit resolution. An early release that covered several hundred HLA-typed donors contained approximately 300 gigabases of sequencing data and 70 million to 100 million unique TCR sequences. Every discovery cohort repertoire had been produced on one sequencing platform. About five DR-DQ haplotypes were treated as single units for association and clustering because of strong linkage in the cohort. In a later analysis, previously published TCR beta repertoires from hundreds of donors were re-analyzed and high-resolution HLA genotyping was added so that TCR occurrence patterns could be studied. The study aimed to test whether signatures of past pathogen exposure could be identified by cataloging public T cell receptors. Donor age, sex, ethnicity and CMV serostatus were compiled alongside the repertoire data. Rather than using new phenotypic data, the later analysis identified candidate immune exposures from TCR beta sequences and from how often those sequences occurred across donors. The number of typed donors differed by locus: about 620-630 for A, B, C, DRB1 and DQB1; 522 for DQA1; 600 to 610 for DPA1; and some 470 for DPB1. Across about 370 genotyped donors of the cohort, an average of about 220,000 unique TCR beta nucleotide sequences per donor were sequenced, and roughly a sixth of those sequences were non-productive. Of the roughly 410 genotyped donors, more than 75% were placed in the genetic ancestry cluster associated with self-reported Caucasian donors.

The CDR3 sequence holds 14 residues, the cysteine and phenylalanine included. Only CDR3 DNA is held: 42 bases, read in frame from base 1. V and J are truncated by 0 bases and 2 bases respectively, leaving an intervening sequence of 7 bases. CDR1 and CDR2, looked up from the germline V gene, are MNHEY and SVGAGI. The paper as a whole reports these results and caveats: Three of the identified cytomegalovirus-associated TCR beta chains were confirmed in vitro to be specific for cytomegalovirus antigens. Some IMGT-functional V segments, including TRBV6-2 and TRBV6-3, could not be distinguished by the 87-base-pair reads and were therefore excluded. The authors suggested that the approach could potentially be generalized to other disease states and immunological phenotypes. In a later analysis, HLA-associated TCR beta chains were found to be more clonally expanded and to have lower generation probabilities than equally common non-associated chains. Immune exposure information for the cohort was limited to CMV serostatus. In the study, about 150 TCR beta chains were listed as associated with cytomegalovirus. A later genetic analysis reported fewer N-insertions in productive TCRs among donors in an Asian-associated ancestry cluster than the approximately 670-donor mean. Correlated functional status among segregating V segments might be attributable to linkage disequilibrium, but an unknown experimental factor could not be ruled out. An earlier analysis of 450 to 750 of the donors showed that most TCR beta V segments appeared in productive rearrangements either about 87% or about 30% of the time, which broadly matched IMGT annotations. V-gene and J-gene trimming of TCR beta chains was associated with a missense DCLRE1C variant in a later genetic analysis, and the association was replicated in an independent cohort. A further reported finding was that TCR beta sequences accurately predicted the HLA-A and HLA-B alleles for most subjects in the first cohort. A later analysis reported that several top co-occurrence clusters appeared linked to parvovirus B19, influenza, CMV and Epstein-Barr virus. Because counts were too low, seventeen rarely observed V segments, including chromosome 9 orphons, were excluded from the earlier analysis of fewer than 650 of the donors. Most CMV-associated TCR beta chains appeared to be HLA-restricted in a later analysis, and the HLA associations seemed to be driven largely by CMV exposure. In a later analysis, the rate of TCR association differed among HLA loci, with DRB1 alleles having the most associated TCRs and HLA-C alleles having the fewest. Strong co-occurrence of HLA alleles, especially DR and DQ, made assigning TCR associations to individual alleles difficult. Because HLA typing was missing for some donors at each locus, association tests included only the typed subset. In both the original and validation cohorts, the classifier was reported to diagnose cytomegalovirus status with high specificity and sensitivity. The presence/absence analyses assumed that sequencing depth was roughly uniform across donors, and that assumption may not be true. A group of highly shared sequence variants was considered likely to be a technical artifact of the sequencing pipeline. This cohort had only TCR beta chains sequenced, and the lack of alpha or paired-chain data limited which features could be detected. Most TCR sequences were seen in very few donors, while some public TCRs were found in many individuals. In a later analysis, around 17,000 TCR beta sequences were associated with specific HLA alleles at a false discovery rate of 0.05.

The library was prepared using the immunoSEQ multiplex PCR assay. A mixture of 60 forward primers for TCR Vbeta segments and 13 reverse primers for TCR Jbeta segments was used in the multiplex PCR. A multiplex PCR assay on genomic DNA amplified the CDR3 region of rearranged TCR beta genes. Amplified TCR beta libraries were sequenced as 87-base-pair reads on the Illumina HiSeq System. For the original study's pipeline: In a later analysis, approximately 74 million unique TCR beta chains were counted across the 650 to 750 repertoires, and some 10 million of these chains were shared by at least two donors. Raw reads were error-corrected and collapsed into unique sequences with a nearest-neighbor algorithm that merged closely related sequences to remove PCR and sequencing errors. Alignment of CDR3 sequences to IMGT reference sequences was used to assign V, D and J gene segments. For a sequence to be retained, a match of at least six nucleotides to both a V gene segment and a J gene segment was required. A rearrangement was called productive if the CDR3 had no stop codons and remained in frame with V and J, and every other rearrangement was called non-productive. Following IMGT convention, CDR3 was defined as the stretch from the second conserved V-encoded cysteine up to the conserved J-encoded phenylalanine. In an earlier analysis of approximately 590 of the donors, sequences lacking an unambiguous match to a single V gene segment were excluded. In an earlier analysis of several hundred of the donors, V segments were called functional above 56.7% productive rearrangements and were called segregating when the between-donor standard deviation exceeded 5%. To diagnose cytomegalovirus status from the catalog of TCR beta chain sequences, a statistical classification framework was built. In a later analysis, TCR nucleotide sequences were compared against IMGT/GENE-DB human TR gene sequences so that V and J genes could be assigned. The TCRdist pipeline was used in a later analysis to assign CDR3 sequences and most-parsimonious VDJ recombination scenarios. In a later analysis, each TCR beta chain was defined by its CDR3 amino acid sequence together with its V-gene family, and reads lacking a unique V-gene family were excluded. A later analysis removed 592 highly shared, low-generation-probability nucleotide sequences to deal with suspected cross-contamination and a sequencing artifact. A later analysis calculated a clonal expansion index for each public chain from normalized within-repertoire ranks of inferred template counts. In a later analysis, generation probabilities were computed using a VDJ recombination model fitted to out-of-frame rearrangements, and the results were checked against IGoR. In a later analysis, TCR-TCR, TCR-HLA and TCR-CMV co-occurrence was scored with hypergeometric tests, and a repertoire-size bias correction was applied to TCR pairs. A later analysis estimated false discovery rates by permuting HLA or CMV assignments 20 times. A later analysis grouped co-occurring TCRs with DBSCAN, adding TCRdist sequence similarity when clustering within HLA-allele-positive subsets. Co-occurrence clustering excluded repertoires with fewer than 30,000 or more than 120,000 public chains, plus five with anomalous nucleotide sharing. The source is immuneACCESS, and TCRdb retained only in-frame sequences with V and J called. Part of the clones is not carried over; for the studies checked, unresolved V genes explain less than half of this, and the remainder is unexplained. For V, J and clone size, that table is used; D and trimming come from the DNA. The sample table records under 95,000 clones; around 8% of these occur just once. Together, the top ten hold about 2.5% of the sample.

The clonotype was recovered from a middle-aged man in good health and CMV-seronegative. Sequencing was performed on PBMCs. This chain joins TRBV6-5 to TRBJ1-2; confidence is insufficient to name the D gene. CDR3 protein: CASSYSAVNYGYTF. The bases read TGTGCCAGCAGTTACTCGGCGGTGAACTATGGCTACACCTTC.